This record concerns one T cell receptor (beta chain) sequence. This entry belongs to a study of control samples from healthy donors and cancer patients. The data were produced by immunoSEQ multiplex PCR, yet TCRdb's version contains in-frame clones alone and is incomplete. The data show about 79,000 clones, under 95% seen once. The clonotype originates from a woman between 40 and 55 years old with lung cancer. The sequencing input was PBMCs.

The CDR3 reads CASMGQDNEKLFF. CDR3 in DNA: TGCGCCAGTATGGGACAGGATAATGAAAAACTGTTTTTT. V usage is TRBV5-1 and J usage is TRBJ1-4, with 8 bases that match TRBD1. Losses at the gene ends were 8 bases for V and 4 bases for J; bases not matched to a gene: 4. CDR3 size: 13 residues. Germline CDR1 reads SGHRS; CDR2 reads YFSETQ.